This TCR beta chain was recorded in a study of blood T cell repertoires in COVID-19. Across the whole study: Samples taken during acute and convalescent COVID-19 were collected in the United States, Italy and Spain.

Profiling relied on immunoSEQ multiplex PCR, and the TCRdb table lists in-frame clones only, not all of them. The repertoire holds approximately 240,000 clones, with about 89% as singletons. Specimen: PBMCs or T cells enriched from blood (not recorded which). This TCR was recovered from a woman aged 18-29 years who had recovered from COVID-19.

The CDR3 here is CASSPRLGGFNTEAFF. CDR3 nucleotide sequence: TGTGCCAGCAGCCCACGACTCGGGGGTTTCAACACTGAAGCTTTCTTT. The V and J genes are TRBV3-1 (or the pseudogene TRBV3-2) and TRBJ1-1; D might be TRBD1 (5 bases). Deletions cut 4 bases from V and 2 bases from J, with 17 bases between. CDR1 is LGHDT and CDR2 is YNNKEL in the germline V gene (reference sequence). The CDR3 length is 16 residues.